Below, 23 T cell receptor beta chains from the same sample are listed, as sequenced in a study of blood T cell repertoires in COVID-19. Data came from immunoSEQ multiplex PCR; TCRdb stores just in-frame clones and leaves some out. Seen here are approximately 240,000 clones, roughly 87% observed once, and the top ten hold about 6%. Input material: PBMCs or T cells enriched from blood (not recorded which). These receptors all come from a woman aged 25 to 45 with acute COVID-19.

The rearrangement joins TRBV19 to TRBJ2-1; 11 positions agree with TRBD2. The CDR3 is made up of 15 amino acids. Per germline, CDR1 LNHDA and CDR2 SQIVND (reference sequence). The V and J ends lost 1 base and 10 bases, in that order; junction bases with no gene match: 6. In DNA, the CDR3 is TGTGCCAGTAGTATAGGAGGGACTAGCGGCGACGAGCAGTTCTTC. This gives the protein CASSIGGTSGDEQFF.

V usage is TRBV3-1 (or the pseudogene TRBV3-2) and J usage is TRBJ1-2; D ambiguous. CDR3 length: 13 residues. Deletions cut 1 base from V and 4 bases from J, with 7 bases between. Germline assignment: CDR1 LGHDT and CDR2 YNNKEL (reference sequence). The CDR3 DNA sequence: TGTGCCAGCAGCCAAGTCGGGTCCTATGGCTACACCTTC. Translation gives CASSQVGSYGYTF.

This clone was recorded only once. The chain combines TRBV14 with TRBJ2-2; no clear D. This CDR3 region has 14 residues. V lost 4 bases and J lost 1, with 7 bases in between. Germline assignment: CDR1 SGHDN and CDR2 FVKESK. CDR3 region: CASSPFKNTGELFF. The CDR3 nucleotides are TGTGCCAGCAGCCCCTTTAAGAACACCGGGGAGCTGTTTTTT.

The rearrangement joins TRBV20-1 to TRBJ2-1, with TRBD1 matching 7 bases. Germline loops: CDR1 DFQATT, CDR2 SNEGSKA (reference sequence). Unmatched junction bases numbered 8, after V lost 6 bases and J lost 12 bases. The CDR3 loop spans 11 amino acids. The CDR3 DNA sequence: TGCAGTGCGGTACTGACAGGGCTGCAGTTCTTC. Protein: CSAVLTGLQFF.

This rearrangement joins TRBV7-3 to TRBJ1-1; 7 bases align to TRBD1. The trim removed 2 bases at V and 1 base at J, leaving 4 bases unmatched. The CDR3 runs 15 residues. The V gene's germline CDR1 is SGHTA and CDR2 FQGTGA. The CDR3 sequence is CASSLDRVENTEAFF. The CDR3 DNA sequence: TGTGCCAGCAGCTTAGACAGGGTTGAGAACACTGAAGCTTTCTTT.

This chain links TRBV7-2 with TRBJ2-7; no firm D call. CDR3 length: 13 residues. V gave up 5 bases and J gave up 1 base, with 9 bases separating them. In germline, CDR1 is SGHTA, CDR2 FQGNSA. The CDR3 is CASSPGRSYEQYF. In nucleotides, the CDR3 is TGTGCCAGCAGCCCAGGTCGTTCCTACGAGCAGTACTTC.

The rearrangement links TRBV4-2 to TRBJ1-5, with 7 bases that match TRBD1. V shed 0 bases and J 3 bases; nucleotides not matched to a gene: 2. This CDR3 is built from 15 residues. Germline-derived CDR1 and CDR2 are LGHNA and YNFKEQ. The CDR3 sequence is CASSQEQGSNQPQHF. The CDR3 nucleotides read TGTGCCAGCAGCCAAGAACAGGGGTCCAATCAGCCCCAGCATTTT.

The chain combines TRBV5-6 with TRBJ2-2, with D possibly matching TRBD1 (6 bases). Germline CDR1 and CDR2: SGHDT and YYEEEE. CDR3 length: 15 amino acids. Between the trimmed V and J ends, which lost 3 bases and 5 bases, there was a span of 14 bases. For the CDR3, the DNA is TGTGCCAGCAGCTCACTGGGGGCATATACCGGGGAGCTGTTTTTT. It translates to CASSSLGAYTGELFF.

V is TRBV30 and J is TRBJ2-3, with a possible D match to TRBD2 (7 bases). Looked up from germline, CDR1 is GTSNPN and CDR2 is SVGIG (reference sequence). The CDR3 extends over 13 amino acids. Trimming removed 5 bases from V and 6 bases from J, with 15 bases in between. DNA for the CDR3: TGTGCCTGGTCGGGGGGCCTGAGGGATACGCAGTATTTT. This translates into CAWSGGLRDTQYF. The complete variable domain, with remaining parts taken from reference TRBV30 and TRBJ2-3, reads SQTIHQWPATLVQPVGSPLSLECTVEGTSNPNLYWYRQAAGRGLQLLFYSVGIGQISSEVPQNLSASRPQDRQFILSSKKLLLSDSGFYLCAWSGGLRDTQYFGPGTRLTVL.

The genes are TRBV21-1 and TRBJ1-4. TRBV21-1 is a known pseudogene. The CDR3 is 18 residues long. DNA for the CDR3: TGTGCCAGCGGCCATCAGTGGGAGTATCCAGAAACTAATGAAAAACTGTTTTTT. The encoded protein is CASGHQWEYPETNEKLFF.

The chain joins TRBV20-1 to TRBJ1-2; possible D gene TRBD1, 6 bases. Germline loops: CDR1 DFQATT, CDR2 SNEGSKA (reference sequence). CDR3 length equals 11 residues. V lost 5 bases and J 6 bases, leaving 10 bases between the germline ends. The CDR3 loop reads CSAWTVNGYTF. The CDR3 DNA reads as TGCAGTGCTTGGACAGTTAATGGCTACACCTTC.

The chain joins TRBV23-1 to TRBJ1-6, with 7 bases identical to TRBD1. TRBV23-1 is flagged as an ORF with uncertain function. The CDR3 runs 17 residues. V lost 3 bases, J lost 2 bases, and 7 bases stayed unmatched. CDR3 region: CASSHSDRATYNSPLHF. CDR3 sequence (DNA): TGCGCCAGCAGTCATTCAGACAGGGCGACCTATAATTCACCCCTCCACTTT.

The chain recombines TRBV18 with TRBJ2-1; 7 bases line up with TRBD2. The germline V gene encodes CDR1 KGHSH and CDR2 LQKENI. The CDR3 sequence is 16 residues long. V was clipped by 4 bases and J by 6 bases; unmatched bases: 12. In nucleotides, the CDR3 is TGTGCCAGCTCACTTTCTAGCGGCCACGGGGGCAATGAGCAGTTCTTC. Translation gives CASSLSSGHGGNEQFF.

The sample holds a few counts of this clone. The V and J genes are TRBV15 and TRBJ2-7, with a weak D call TRBD1 (7 bases). The V and J ends lost 0 bases and 2 bases respectively, with 11 bases between them. This CDR3 contains 15 residues. Germline-derived CDR1 and CDR2 are LNHNV and YYDKDF (reference sequence). CDR3 bases: TGTGCCACCAGCAGAGAGGAGGGACAGACCTACGAGCAGTACTTC. This encodes CATSREEGQTYEQYF.

This sequence joins TRBV7-2 and TRBJ2-5; TRBD2 matches at 7 bases. J was trimmed by 7 bases and V by 1 base; bases with no gene match: 9. Germline V lookup: CDR1 SGHTA, CDR2 FQGNSA. This CDR3 comprises 15 residues. The CDR3, as DNA: TGTGCCAGCAGCTTAGTAAACTCCCCGGGAGGGACCCAGTACTTC. As protein: CASSLVNSPGGTQYF.

CDR3 in amino acids: CASSLERSEQFF. CDR3 in DNA: TGTGCCAGCAGCCTCGAGAGGAGTGAGCAGTTCTTC. This chain connects TRBV4-2 to TRBJ2-1; D is uncertain. Germline assignment: CDR1 LGHNA and CDR2 YNFKEQ. Trimming removed 4 bases at V and 9 bases at J, with 10 bases between. The CDR3 is 12 amino acids.

As to this clone: Within the sample, other DNA sequences also encode this same CDR3. The chain uses TRBV4-3 and TRBJ2-7; 8 bases align to TRBD2. V gave up 4 bases and J gave up 2 bases; unmatched junction bases: 1. CDR3 length: 13 residues. Per germline, CDR1 LGHNA and CDR2 YSLEER. CDR3 sequence (DNA): TGCGCCAGCAGCCCCGGGAGGGCCTACGAGCAGTACTTC. Its translation is CASSPGRAYEQYF.

J is TRBJ1-1 and V is TRBV5-5; D possibly corresponds to TRBD1 (6 bases). The CDR3 is 15 amino acids. The ends were cut back, 2 bases at V and 3 bases at J, with 14 bases in the middle. Per germline, CDR1 SGHKS and CDR2 YYEKEE (reference sequence). The CDR3 here is CASSFHLGAYTEAFF. The CDR3 DNA sequence: TGTGCCAGCAGCTTCCACCTGGGGGCGTACACTGAAGCTTTCTTT. Complete variable domain (other parts from reference TRBV5-5 and TRBJ1-1): DAGVTQSPTHLIKTRGQQVTLRCSPISGHKSVSWYQQVLGQGPQFIFQYYEKEERGRGNFPDRFSARQFPNYSSELNVNALLLGDSALYLCASSFHLGAYTEAFFGQGTRLTVV.

V usage is TRBV7-2 and J usage is TRBJ2-3, with no clear D. CDR3 length: 17 amino acids. Germline V CDR1 and CDR2: SGHTA, FQGNSA. V was pared by 0 bases and J by 0 bases, with 13 bases between. The CDR3 DNA sequence: TGTGCCAGCAGCTTAGCATTGACTTCACATAGCACAGATACGCAGTATTTT. Translated: CASSLALTSHSTDTQYF.

This chain's CDR3 is CASRPRGGNIQYF. DNA of the CDR3: TGTGCCAGCAGGCCAAGGGGGGGAAACATTCAGTACTTC. V gene TRBV27 combines with J gene TRBJ2-4, with D maybe TRBD2 (7 bases). The germline V gene encodes CDR1 MNHEY and CDR2 SMNVEV (reference sequence). V lost 6 bases, J lost 6 bases, and 12 bases lay in between. The CDR3 is made up of 13 amino acids.

The rearrangement links TRBV27 to TRBJ2-7, with 8 bases lining up with TRBD2. The germline gives CDR1 MNHEY, CDR2 SMNVEV (reference sequence). J gave up 3 bases and V 2 bases, and 3 bases lay outside the gene matches. The CDR3 totals 14 residues. In DNA form, the CDR3 reads TGTGCCAGCAGTTTAGGGCTAGCGGGCTACGAGCAGTACTTC. It is translated as CASSLGLAGYEQYF.

DNA for the CDR3: TGTGCCAGCAGCTTACCGGGACTAGCGCGTGAGCAGTTCTTC. Its protein product is CASSLPGLAREQFF. The V call is TRBV13, the J call TRBJ2-1; 10 bases are shared with TRBD2. With 2 bases clipped from V and 9 bases from J, the junction kept 4 bases outside the gene matches. Germline loops: CDR1 PRHDT, CDR2 FYEKMQ (reference sequence). This CDR3 comprises 14 residues.

V and J are TRBV30 and TRBJ1-5; 11 bases are shared with TRBD1. Germline assignment: CDR1 GTSNPN and CDR2 SVGIG (reference sequence). This CDR3 is 14 amino acids long. V dropped 1 base and J dropped 6; count of bases not matched to a gene: 2. In DNA form, the CDR3 reads TGTGCCTGGAGTGACGGACAGGGGGCTCAGCCCCAGCATTTT. Translation: CAWSDGQGAQPQHF. The full variable domain, rest sourced from reference TRBV30 and TRBJ1-5, is SQTIHQWPATLVQPVGSPLSLECTVEGTSNPNLYWYRQAAGRGLQLLFYSVGIGQISSEVPQNLSASRPQDRQFILSSKKLLLSDSGFYLCAWSDGQGAQPQHFGDGTRLSIL.